A single T cell receptor (beta chain) is shown here with its context. Its antigen is unidentified. The source of the sample is a study of lymphopenia after photon versus proton radiotherapy. General study results and limits: Post-nadir TCR diversity decline inversely tracked overall survival among those who died. Post-nadir diversity loss with photons came from oligoclonal expansion, particularly CD8+ Temra cells. Proton therapy kept repertoires fairly stable, unlike photons, which gained effector/memory cells.

Sequencing used immunoSEQ multiplex PCR; TCRdb keeps in-frame clones, though not all of them. The sample includes several thousand clones, about 90% of them seen just once. This clonotype was sampled from a man older than 75 with cholangiocarcinoma. Sequenced material: peripheral blood, taken from a patient treated with photon-based radiotherapy.

The CDR3 spells CASSSPGTAEAFF. For the CDR3, the DNA is TGCGCCAGCAGCTCCCCGGGGACAGCTGAAGCTTTCTTT. The chain joins TRBV5-1 to TRBJ1-1; TRBD1 agrees at 7 bases. This CDR3 region has 13 residues. CDR1 SGHRS and CDR2 YFSETQ come from the germline V gene. Trimming took 3 bases from V and 6 from J; bases not matched to a gene: 5. Based on the CDR3 plus reference TRBV5-1 and TRBJ1-1, the full variable domain is KAGVTQTPRYLIKTRGQQVTLSCSPISGHRSVSWYQQTPGQGLQFLFEYFSETQRNKGNFPGRFSGRQFSNSRSEMNVSTLELGDSALYLCASSSPGTAEAFFGQGTRLTVV.